This T cell receptor beta chain originates from a study of T cell repertoires in cytomegalovirus infection. Study background: An indication of both CMV infection and matching HLA type came from public TCR beta signatures. Notes on the study in general: The ex vivo response was dominated by HLA-C-restricted CMV-specific TCR beta clonotypes. Frequencies of public TCR beta families were cumulated, and this identified carriers of CMV plus the relevant HLA.

Trimming removed 1 base at V and 4 bases at J, with 16 bases between. Germline assignment: CDR1 MNHEY and CDR2 SVGEGT. This CDR3 is built from 17 residues. TCRdb recomputed calls from the reads with MiXCR, one row per CDR3 protein. The profile covers 46,000 or so distinct CDR3 sequences, with approximately 20% appearing a single time and around a sixth taken by the ten largest. Comments on this clonotype: Its antigen is not known.

This sequence joins TRBV6-2 or TRBV6-3 and TRBJ2-2, with D maybe TRBD1 (6 bases). Material: PBMCs, sequenced either directly or after in vitro stimulation (not recorded which). The receptor comes from a human donor in good health (CMV status not recorded). Some clones in this sample may be carry-over from other donors' samples. The CDR3 sequence: CASSYLSGSRGTGELFF. CDR3 DNA sequence: TGTGCCAGCAGTTACTTGTCCGGCTCCAGGGGCACCGGGGAGCTGTTTTTT.